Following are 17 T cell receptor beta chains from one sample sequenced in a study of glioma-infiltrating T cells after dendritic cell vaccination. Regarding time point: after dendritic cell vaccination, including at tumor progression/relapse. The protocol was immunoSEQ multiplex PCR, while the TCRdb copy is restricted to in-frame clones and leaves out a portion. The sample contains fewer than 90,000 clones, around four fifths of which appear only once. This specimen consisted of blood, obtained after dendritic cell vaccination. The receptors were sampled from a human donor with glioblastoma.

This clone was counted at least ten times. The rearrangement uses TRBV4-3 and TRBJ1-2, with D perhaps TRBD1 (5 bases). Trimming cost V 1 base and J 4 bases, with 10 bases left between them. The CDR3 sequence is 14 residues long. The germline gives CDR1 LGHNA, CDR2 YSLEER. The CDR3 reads CASSQARASYGYTF. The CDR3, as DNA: TGCGCCAGCAGCCAAGCCAGGGCCTCCTATGGCTACACCTTC.

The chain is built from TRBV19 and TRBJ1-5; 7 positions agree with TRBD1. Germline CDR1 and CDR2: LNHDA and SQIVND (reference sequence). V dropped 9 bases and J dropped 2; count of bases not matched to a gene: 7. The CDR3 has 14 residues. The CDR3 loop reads CASKQGKGNQPQHF. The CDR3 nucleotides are TGTGCCAGCAAACAGGGGAAAGGCAATCAGCCCCAGCATTTT.

CDR3 sequence reads: CAWSVEDRGYTGELFF. In nucleotides, the CDR3 is TGTGCCTGGAGTGTGGAGGACAGGGGGTACACCGGGGAGCTGTTTTTT. The J gene is TRBJ2-2, the V gene TRBV30; 10 nucleotides line up with TRBD1. CDR3 length: 16 amino acids. The germline CDR1 and CDR2 sequences are GTSNPN and SVGIG (reference sequence). Trimming removed 0 bases from V and 3 bases from J; junction bases left unmatched: 4.

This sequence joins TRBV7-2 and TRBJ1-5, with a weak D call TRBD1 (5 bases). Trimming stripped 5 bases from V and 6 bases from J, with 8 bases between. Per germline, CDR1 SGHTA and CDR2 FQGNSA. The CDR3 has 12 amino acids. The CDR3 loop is CASSRGGQPQHF. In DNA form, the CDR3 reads TGTGCCAGCAGCCGCGGGGGTCAGCCCCAGCATTTT.

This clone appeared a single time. CDR3: CASSLGSGEDNEKLFF. The CDR3 region has the DNA TGTGCCAGCAGCTTGGGATCGGGGGAGGATAATGAAAAACTGTTTTTT. V gene TRBV5-4 combines with J gene TRBJ1-4; TRBD1 is a possible D gene (5 bases). Trimming removed 0 bases from V and 4 bases from J, with 13 bases in between. CDR1 and CDR2 from the germline V gene are SGHNT and YYREEE (reference sequence). This CDR3 contains 16 residues.

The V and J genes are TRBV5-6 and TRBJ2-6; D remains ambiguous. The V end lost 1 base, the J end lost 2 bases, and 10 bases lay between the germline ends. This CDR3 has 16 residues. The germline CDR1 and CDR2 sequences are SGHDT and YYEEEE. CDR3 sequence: CASSLPGRTGANVLTF. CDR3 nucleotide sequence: TGTGCCAGCAGCTTGCCAGGAAGAACTGGGGCCAACGTCCTGACTTTC.

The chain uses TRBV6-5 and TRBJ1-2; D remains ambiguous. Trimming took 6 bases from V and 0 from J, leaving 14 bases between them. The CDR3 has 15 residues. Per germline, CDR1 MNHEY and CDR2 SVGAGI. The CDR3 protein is CASSTNYNTNYGYTF. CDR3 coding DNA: TGTGCCAGCAGCACTAACTACAATACTAACTATGGCTACACCTTC.

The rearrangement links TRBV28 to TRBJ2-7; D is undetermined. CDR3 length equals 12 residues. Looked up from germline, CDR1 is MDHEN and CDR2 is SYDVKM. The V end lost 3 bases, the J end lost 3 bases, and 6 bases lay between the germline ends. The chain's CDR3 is CASSFPYYEQYF. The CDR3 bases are TGTGCCAGCAGTTTTCCCTACTACGAGCAGTACTTC.

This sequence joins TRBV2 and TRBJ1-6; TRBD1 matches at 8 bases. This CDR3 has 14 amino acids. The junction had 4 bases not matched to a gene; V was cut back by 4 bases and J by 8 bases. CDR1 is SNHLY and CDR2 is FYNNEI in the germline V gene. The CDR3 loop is CASSAGGTDSPLHF. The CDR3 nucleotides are TGTGCCAGCAGTGCAGGGGGCACGGATTCACCCCTCCACTTT. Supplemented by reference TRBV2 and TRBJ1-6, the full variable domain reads EPEVTQTPSHQVTQMGQEVILRCVPISNHLYFYWYRQILGQKVEFLVSFYNNEISEKSEIFDDQFSVERPDGSNFTLKIRSTKLEDSAMYFCASSAGGTDSPLHFGNGTRLTVT.

The CDR3, as DNA: TGCGCCAGCAGCCAGGACACCCCAGGCAGGACCCAGTACTTC. Translation: CASSQDTPGRTQYF. The chain uses TRBV4-1 and TRBJ2-5; D may be TRBD1 (5 bases). V shed 3 bases and J shed 7 bases, with 15 bases lying between them. The CDR3 runs to 14 residues. Germline V gives CDR1 MGHRA, CDR2 YSYEKL.

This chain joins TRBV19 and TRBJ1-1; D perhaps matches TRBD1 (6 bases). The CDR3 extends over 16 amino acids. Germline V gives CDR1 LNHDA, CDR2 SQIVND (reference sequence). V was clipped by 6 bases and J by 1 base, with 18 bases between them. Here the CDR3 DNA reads TGTGCCAGTAGCATGGACAGCCCGTCGGGGAACACTGAAGCTTTCTTT. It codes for CASSMDSPSGNTEAFF.

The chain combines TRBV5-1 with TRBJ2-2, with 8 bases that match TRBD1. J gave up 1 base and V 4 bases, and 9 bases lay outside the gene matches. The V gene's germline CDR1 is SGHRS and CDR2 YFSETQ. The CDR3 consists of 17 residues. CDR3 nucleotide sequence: TGCGCCAGCAGCCGGACGTGGGGGACAGGGAACACCGGGGAGCTGTTTTTT. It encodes CASSRTWGTGNTGELFF.

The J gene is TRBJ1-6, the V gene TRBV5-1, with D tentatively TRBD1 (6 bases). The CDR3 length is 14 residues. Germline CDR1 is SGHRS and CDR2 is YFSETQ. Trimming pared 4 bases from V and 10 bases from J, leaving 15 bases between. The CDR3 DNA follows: TGCGCCAGCAGCCCGGAAGGGGGAATCTCACCCCTCCACTTT. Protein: CASSPEGGISPLHF.

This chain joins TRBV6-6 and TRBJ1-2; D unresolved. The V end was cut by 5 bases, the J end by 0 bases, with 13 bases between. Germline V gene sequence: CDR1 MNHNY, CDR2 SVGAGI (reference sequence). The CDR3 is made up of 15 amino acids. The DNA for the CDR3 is TGTGCCAGCAGTGATTGGTCGTTAGCTAACTATGGCTACACCTTC. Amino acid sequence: CASSDWSLANYGYTF.

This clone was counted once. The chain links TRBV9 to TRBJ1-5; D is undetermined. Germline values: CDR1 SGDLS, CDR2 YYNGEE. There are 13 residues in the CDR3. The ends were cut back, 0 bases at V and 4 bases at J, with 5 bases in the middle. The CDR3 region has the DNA TGTGCCAGCAGCGTAGCGGGGAATCAGCCCCAGCATTTT. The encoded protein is CASSVAGNQPQHF.

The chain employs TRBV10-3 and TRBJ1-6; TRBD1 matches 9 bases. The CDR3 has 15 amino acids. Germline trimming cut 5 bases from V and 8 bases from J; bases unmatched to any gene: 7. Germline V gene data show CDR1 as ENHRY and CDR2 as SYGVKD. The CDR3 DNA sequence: TGTGCCATCAGTCTACAGGACAGGGGAGATTCACCCCTCCACTTT. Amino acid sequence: CAISLQDRGDSPLHF.

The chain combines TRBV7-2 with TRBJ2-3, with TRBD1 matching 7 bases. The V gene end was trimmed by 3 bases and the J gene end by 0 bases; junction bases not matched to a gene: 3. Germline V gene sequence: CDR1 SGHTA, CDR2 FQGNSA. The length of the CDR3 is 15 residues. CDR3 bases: TGTGCCAGCAGCTTCAGGGGACAGAGCACAGATACGCAGTATTTT. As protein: CASSFRGQSTDTQYF. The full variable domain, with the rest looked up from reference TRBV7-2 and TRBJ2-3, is GAGVSQSPSNKVTEKGKDVELRCDPISGHTALYWYRQSLGQGLEFLIYFQGNSAPDKSGLPSDRFSAERTGGSVSTLTIQRTQQEDSAVYLCASSFRGQSTDTQYFGPGTRLTVL.